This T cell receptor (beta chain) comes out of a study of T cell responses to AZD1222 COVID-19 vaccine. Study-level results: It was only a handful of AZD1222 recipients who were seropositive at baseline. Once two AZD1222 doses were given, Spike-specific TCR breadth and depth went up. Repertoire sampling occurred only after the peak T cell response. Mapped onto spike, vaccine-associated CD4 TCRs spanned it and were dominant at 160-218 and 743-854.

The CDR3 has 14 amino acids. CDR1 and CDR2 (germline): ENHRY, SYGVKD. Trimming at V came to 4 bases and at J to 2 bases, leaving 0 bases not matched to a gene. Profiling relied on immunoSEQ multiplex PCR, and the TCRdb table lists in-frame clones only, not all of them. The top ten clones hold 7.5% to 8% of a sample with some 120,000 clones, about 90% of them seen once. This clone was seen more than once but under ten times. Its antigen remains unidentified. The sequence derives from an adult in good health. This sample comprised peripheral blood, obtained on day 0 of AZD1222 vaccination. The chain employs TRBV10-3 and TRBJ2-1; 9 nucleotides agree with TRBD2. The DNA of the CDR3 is TGTGCCATCAGTGTAGCGGGAGCCTACAATGAGCAGTTCTTC. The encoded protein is CAISVAGAYNEQFF.